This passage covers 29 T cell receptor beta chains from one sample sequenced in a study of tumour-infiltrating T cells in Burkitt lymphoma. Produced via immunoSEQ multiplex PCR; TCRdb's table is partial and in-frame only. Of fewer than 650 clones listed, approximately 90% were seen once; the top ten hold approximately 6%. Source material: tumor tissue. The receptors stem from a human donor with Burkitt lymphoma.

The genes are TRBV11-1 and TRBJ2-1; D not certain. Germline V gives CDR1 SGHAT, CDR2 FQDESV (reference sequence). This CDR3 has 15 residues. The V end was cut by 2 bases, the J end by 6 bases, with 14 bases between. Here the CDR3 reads CASSLNPAGFNEQFF. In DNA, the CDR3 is TGTGCCAGCAGCTTAAATCCCGCCGGCTTCAATGAGCAGTTCTTC.

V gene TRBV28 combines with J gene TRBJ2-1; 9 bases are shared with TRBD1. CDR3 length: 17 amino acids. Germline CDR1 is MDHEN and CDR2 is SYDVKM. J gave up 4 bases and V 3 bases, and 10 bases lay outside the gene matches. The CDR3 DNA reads TGTGCCAGCAGTTTGGCCGGGACAGGGTTAGGATACAATGAGCAGTTCTTC. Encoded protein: CASSLAGTGLGYNEQFF.

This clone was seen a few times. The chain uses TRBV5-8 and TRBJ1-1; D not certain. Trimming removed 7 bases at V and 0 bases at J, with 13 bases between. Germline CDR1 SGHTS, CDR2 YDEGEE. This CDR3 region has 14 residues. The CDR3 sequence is CASRRRSLNTEAFF. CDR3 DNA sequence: TGTGCCAGCCGCAGAAGGAGCCTGAACACTGAAGCTTTCTTT.

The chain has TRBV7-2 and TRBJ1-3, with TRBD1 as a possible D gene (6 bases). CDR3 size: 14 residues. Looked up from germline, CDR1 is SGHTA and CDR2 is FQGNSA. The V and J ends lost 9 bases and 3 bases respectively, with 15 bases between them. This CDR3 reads CASSHTGSGNTIYF. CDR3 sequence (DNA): TGTGCCAGTAGCCATACAGGGAGTGGAAACACCATATATTTT.

The CDR3 region has the DNA TGTGCCAGCAGTCCACAGGGGCTATCGTATAGCAATCAGCCCCAGCATTTT. It codes for CASSPQGLSYSNQPQHF. V is TRBV27 and J is TRBJ1-5, with TRBD1 identical over 7 bases. Trimming removed 5 bases from V and 0 bases from J; junction bases left unmatched: 10. The CDR3 is made up of 17 amino acids. CDR1 is MNHEY and CDR2 is SMNVEV in the germline V gene (reference sequence).

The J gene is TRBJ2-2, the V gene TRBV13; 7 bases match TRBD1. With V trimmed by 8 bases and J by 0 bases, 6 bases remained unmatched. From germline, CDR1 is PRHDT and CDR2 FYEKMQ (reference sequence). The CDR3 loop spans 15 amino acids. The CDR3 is CASCPGQSNTGELFF. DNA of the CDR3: TGTGCCAGCTGTCCGGGACAGTCGAACACCGGGGAGCTGTTTTTT.

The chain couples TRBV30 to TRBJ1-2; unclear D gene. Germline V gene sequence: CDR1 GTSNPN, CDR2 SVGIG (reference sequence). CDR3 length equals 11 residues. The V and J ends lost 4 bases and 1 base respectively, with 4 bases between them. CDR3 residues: CAWTDNYGYTF. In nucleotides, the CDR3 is TGTGCCTGGACAGATAACTATGGCTACACCTTC.

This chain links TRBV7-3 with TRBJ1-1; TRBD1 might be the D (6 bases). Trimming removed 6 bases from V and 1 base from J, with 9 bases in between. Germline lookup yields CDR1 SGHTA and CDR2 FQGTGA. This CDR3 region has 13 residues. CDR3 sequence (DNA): TGTGCCAGCAGATCGGGACAGAACACTGAAGCTTTCTTT. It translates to CASRSGQNTEAFF.

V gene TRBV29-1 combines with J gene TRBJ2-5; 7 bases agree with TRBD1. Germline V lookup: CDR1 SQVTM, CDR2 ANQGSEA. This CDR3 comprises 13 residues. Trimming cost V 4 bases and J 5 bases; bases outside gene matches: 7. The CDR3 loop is CSVVEGAWETQYF. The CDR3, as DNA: TGCAGCGTTGTCGAGGGGGCTTGGGAGACCCAGTACTTC.

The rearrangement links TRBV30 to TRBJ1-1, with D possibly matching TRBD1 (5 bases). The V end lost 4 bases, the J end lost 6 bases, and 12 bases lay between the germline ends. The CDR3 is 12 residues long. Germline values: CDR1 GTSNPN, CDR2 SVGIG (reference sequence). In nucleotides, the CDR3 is TGTGCCTGGATCCCGGGGCTCTCTGAAGCTTTCTTT. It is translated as CAWIPGLSEAFF. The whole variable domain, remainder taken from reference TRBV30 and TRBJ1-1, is SQTIHQWPATLVQPVGSPLSLECTVEGTSNPNLYWYRQAAGRGLQLLFYSVGIGQISSEVPQNLSASRPQDRQFILSSKKLLLSDSGFYLCAWIPGLSEAFFGQGTRLTVV.

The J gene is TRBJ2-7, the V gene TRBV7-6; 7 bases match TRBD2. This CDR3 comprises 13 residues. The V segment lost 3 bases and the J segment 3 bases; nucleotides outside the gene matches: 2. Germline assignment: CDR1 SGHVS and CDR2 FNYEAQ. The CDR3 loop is CASSFGGSYEQYF. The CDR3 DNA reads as TGTGCCAGCAGCTTTGGCGGGAGCTACGAGCAGTACTTC.

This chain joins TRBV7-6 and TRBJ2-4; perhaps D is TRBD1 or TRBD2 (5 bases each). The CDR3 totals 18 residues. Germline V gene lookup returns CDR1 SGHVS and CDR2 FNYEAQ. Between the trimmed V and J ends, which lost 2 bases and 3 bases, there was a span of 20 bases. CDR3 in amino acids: CASSLRGSRTMGKNIQYF. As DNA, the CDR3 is TGTGCCAGCAGCTTACGGGGCTCCAGGACGATGGGCAAAAACATTCAGTACTTC.

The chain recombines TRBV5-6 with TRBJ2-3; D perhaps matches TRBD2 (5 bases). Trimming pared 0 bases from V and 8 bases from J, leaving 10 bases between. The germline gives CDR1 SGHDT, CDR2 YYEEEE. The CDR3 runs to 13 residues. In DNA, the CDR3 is TGTGCCAGCAGCTTGGGGACTTACGCTACGCAGTATTTT. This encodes CASSLGTYATQYF.

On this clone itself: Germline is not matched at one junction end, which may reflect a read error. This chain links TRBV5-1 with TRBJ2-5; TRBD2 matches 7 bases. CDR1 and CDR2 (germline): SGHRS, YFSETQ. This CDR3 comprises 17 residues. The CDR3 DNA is TGCGTCAGCAGCTTGGCCGTGGTGGGAGGGCCCCAGGAGACCCAGTACTTC. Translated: CVSSLAVVGGPQETQYF.

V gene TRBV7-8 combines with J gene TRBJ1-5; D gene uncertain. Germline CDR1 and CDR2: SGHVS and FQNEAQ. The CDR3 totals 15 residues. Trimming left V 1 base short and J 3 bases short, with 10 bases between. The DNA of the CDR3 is TGTGCCAGCAGCTTAGTCGAGGGAATCAATCAGCCCCAGCATTTT. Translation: CASSLVEGINQPQHF.

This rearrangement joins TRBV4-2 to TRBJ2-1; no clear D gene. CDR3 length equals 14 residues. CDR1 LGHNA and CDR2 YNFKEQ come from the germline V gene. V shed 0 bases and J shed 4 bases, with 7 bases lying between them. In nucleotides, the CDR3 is TGTGCCAGCAGCCAAGATCAAGGGTACAATGAGCAGTTCTTC. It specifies CASSQDQGYNEQFF.

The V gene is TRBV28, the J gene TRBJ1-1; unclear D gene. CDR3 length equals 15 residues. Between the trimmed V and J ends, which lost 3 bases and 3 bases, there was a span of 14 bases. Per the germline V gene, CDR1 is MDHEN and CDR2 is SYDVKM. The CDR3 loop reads CASSFQSLGDTEAFF. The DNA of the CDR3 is TGTGCCAGCAGTTTCCAATCCCTCGGGGACACTGAAGCTTTCTTT.

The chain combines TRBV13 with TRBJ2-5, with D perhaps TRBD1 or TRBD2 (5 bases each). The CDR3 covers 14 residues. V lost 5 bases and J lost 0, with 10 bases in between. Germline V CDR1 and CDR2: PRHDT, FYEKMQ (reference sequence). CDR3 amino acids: CASSEGPYQETQYF. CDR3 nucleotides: TGTGCCAGCAGCGAGGGACCGTACCAAGAGACCCAGTACTTC. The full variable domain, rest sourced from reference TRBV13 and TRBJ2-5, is AAGVIQSPRHLIKEKRETATLKCYPIPRHDTVYWYQQGPGQDPQFLISFYEKMQSDKGSIPDRFSAQQFSDYHSELNMSSLELGDSALYFCASSEGPYQETQYFGPGTRLLVL.

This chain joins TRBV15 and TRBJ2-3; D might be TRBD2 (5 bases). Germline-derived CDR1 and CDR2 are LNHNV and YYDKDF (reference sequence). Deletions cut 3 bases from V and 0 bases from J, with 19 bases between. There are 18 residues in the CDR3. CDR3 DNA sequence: TGTGCCACCAGCAGGGCAGAGCGGCGCGGTCCTAGCACAGATACGCAGTATTTT. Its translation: CATSRAERRGPSTDTQYF.

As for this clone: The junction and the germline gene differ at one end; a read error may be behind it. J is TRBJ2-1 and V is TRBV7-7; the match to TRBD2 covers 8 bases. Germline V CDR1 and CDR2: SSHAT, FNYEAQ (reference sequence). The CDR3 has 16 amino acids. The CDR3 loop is CASSGSLTSVYNEQFF. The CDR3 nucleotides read TGTGCTAGCAGCGGATCCTTGACTAGCGTCTACAATGAGCAGTTCTTC.

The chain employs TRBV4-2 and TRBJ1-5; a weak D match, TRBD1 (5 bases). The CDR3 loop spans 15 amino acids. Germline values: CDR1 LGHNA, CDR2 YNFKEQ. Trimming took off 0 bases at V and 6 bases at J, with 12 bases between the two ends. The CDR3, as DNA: TGTGCCAGCAGCCAAGAGTGGCGCCAGGGTCAGCCCCAGCATTTT. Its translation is CASSQEWRQGQPQHF.

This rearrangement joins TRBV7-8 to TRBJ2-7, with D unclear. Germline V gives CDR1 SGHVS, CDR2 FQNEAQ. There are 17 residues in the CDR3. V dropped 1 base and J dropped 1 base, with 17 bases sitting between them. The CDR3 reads CASSLEAARYNSYEQYF. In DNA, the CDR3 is TGTGCCAGCAGCTTAGAGGCCGCCAGATACAATTCCTACGAGCAGTACTTC.

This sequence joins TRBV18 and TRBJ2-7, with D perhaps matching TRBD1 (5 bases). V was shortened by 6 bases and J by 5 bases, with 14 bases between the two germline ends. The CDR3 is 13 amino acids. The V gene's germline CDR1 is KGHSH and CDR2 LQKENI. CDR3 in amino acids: CASSLGAADEQYF. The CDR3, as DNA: TGTGCCAGCTCGTTAGGGGCCGCCGACGAGCAGTACTTC.

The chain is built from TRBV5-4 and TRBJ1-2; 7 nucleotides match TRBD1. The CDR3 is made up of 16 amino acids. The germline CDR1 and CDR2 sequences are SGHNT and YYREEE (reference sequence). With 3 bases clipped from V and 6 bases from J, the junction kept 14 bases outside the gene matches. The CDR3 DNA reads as TGTGCCAGCAGCTGGGGGGTTGGCAGGGGGGGTAATGGCTACACCTTC. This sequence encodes CASSWGVGRGGNGYTF.

The chain's CDR3 is CASSRGRAHTGNYLSSYNEQFF. DNA of the CDR3: TGCGCCAGCAGCCGGGGGAGGGCGCACACTGGCAATTATCTGAGCTCCTACAATGAGCAGTTCTTC. This sequence joins TRBV4-1 and TRBJ2-1, with 7 positions matching TRBD2. The V and J ends lost 4 bases and 0 bases, in that order; junction bases with no gene match: 24. The CDR3 extends over 22 amino acids. Germline lookup yields CDR1 MGHRA and CDR2 YSYEKL.

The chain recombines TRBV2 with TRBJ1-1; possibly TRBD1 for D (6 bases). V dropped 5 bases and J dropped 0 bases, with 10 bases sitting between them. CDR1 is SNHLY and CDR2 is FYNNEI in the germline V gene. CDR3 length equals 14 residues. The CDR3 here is CASSSDRLNTEAFF. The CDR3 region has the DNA TGTGCCAGCAGTTCTGACAGGTTGAACACTGAAGCTTTCTTT.

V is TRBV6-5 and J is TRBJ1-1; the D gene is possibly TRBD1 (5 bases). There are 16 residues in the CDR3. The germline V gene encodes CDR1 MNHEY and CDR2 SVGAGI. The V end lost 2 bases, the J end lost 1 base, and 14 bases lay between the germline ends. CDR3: CASSYEGSGANTEAFF. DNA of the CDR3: TGTGCCAGCAGTTACGAGGGGAGCGGGGCGAACACTGAAGCTTTCTTT.

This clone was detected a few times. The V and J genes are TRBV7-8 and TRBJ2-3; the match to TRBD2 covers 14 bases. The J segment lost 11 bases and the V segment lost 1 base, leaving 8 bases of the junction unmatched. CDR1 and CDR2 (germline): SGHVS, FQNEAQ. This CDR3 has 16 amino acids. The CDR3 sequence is CASSLGRLAGGPGQYF. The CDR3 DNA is TGTGCCAGCAGCTTAGGGCGACTAGCGGGGGGGCCCGGGCAGTATTTT.

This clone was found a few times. The CDR3 is CASSLMGQANTEAFF. The CDR3 nucleotides are TGTGCCAGCAGCTTAATGGGACAGGCTAACACTGAAGCTTTCTTT. J is TRBJ1-1 and V is TRBV7-8, with 8 positions matching TRBD1. Germline lookup yields CDR1 SGHVS and CDR2 FQNEAQ. The CDR3 consists of 15 residues. V dropped 2 bases and J dropped 2; count of bases not matched to a gene: 4.